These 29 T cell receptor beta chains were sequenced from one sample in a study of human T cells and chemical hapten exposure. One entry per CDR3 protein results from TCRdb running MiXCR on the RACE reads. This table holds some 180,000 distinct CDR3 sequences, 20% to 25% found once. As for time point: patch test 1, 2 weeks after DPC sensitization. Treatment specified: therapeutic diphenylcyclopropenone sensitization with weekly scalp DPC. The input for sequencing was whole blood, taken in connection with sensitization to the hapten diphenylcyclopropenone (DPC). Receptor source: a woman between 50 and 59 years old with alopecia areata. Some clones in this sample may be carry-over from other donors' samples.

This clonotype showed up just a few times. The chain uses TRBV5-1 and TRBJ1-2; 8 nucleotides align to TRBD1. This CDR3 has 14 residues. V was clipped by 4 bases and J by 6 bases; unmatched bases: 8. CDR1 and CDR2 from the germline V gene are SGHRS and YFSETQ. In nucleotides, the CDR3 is TGCGCCAGCAGCAACCACGGGACAGGTGATGGCTACACCTTC. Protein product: CASSNHGTGDGYTF.

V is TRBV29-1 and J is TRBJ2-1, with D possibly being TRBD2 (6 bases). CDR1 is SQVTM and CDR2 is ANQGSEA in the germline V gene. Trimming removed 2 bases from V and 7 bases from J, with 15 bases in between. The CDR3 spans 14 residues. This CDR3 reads CSVERLATSNEQFF. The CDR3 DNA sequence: TGCAGCGTTGAACGGCTAGCGACGTCTAATGAGCAGTTCTTC.

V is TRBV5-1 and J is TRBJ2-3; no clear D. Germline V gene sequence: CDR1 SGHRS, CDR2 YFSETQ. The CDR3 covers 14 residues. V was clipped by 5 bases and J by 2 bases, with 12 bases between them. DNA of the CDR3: TGCGCCAGCAGAAGCGATAGTTTCACAGATACGCAGTATTTT. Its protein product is CASRSDSFTDTQYF.

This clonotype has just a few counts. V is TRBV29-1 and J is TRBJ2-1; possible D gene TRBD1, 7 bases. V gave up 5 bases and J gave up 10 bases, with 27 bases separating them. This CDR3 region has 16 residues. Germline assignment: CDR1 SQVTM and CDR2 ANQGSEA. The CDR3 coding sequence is TGCAGCGTTTACCAACCCTGGGGGGCAGGGGGTGGAGAGCAGTTCTTC. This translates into CSVYQPWGAGGGEQFF.

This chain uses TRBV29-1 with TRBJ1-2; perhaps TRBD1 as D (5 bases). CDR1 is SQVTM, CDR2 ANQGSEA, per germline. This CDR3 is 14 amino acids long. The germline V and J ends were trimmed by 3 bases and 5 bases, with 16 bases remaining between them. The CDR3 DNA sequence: TGCAGCGTTGATGAGGGACTCGGCGGGTATGGCTACACCTTC. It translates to CSVDEGLGGYGYTF.

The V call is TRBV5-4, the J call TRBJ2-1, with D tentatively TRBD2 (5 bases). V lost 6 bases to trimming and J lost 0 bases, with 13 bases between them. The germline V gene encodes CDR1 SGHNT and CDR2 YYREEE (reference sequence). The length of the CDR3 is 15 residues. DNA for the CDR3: TGTGCCAGCAAAAGAATGGGGAGCTCCTACAATGAGCAGTTCTTC. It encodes CASKRMGSSYNEQFF.

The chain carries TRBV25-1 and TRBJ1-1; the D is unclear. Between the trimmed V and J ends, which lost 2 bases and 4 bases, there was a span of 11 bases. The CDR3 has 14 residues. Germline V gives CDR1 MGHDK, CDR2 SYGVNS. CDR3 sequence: CASSEPGRATEAFF. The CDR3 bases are TGTGCCAGCAGTGAACCTGGGCGGGCCACTGAAGCTTTCTTT.

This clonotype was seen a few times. The CDR3 bases are TGCAGCGTGCAACCCTATTCCGTCAATGAGCAGTTCTTC. Encoded protein: CSVQPYSVNEQFF. The genes are TRBV29-1 and TRBJ2-1; D is ambiguous. The length of the CDR3 is 13 residues. CDR1 is SQVTM and CDR2 is ANQGSEA in the germline V gene. V was clipped by 6 bases and J by 6 bases, with 15 bases between them.

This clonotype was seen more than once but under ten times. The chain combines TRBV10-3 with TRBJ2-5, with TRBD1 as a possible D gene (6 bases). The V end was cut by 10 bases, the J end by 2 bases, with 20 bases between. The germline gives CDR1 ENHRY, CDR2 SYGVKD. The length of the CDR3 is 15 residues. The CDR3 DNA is TGTGCCAGTAAGGGGGACGGAGGTAGGCAAGAGACCCAGTACTTC. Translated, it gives CASKGDGGRQETQYF.

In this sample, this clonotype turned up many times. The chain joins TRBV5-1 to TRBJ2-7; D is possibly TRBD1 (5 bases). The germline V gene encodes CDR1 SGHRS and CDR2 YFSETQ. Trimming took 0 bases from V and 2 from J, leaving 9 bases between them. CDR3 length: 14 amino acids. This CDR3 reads CASSLGQGAYEQYF. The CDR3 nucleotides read TGCGCCAGCAGCTTGGGGCAGGGCGCCTACGAGCAGTACTTC.

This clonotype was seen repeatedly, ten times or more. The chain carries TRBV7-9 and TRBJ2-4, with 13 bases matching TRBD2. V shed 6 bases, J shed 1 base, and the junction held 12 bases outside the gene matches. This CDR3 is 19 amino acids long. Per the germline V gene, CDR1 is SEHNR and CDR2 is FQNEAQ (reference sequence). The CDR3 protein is CASSGGTSGMFEAKNIQYF. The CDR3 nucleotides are TGTGCCAGCAGTGGCGGGACTAGCGGGATGTTTGAGGCCAAAAACATTCAGTACTTC.

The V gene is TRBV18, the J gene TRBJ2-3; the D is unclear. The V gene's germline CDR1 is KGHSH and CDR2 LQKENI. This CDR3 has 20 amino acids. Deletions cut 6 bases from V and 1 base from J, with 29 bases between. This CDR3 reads CASSPLPRSNLAGGTDTQYF. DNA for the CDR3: TGTGCCAGCTCCCCCCTCCCGCGAAGTAATTTGGCAGGAGGCACAGATACGCAGTATTTT.

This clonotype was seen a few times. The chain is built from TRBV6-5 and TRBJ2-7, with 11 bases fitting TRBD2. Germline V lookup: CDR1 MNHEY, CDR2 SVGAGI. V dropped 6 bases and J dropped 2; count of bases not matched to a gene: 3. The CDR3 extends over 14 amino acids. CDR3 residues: CASRTSGNAYEQYF. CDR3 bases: TGTGCCAGCAGGACTAGCGGGAATGCCTACGAGCAGTACTTC.

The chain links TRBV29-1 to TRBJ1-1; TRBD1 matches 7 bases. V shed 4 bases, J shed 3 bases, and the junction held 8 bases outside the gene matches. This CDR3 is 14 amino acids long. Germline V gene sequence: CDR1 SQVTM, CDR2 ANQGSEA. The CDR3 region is CSVALTGFYTEAFF. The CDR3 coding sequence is TGCAGCGTTGCCCTGACAGGGTTTTACACTGAAGCTTTCTTT.

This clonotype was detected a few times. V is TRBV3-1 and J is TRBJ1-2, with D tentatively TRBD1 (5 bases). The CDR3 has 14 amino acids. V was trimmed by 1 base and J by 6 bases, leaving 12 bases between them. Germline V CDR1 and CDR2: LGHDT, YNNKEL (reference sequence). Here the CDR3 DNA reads TGTGCCAGCAGCCAAGGTGAAGGGGACCATGGCTACACCTTC. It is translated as CASSQGEGDHGYTF.

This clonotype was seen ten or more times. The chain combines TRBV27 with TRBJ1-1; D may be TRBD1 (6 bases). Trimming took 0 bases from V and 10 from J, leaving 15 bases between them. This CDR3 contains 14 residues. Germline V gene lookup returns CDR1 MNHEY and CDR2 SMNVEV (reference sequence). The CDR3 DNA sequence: TGTGCCAGCAGTTTATCGGTACAGGGAGGAAGAGCTTTCTTT. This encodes CASSLSVQGGRAFF.

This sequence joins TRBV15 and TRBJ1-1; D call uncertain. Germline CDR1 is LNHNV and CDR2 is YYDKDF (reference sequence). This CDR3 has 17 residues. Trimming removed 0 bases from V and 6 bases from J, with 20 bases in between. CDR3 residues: CATSRDPLTKSVAEAFF. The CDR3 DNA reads TGTGCCACCAGCAGAGATCCCCTCACCAAAAGTGTCGCTGAAGCTTTCTTT.

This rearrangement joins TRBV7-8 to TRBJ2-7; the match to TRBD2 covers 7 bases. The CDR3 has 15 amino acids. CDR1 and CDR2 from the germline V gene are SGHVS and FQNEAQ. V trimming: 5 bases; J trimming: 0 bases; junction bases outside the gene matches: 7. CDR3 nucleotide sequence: TGTGCCAGCAGCCTACTAGCGATTAGCTCCTACGAGCAGTACTTC. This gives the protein CASSLLAISSYEQYF.

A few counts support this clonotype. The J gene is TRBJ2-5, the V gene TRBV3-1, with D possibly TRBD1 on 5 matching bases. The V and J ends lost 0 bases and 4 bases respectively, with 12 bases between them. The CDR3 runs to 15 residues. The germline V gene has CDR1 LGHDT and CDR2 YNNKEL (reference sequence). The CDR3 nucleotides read TGTGCCAGCAGCCAAGACCCCGTTGGGGCAGAGACCCAGTACTTC. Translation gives CASSQDPVGAETQYF.

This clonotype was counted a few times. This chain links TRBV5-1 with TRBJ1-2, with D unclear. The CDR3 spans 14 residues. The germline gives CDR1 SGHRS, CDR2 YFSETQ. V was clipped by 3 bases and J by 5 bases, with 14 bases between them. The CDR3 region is CASSSSGLGYGYTF. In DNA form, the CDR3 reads TGCGCCAGCAGCTCCAGCGGTTTAGGATATGGCTACACCTTC.

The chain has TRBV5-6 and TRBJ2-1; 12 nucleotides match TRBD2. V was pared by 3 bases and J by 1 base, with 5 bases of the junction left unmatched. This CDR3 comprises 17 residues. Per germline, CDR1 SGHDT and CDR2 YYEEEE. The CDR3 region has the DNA TGTGCCAGCAGCTCGACTAGCGGGAGAACGTCCTACAATGAGCAGTTCTTC. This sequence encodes CASSSTSGRTSYNEQFF.

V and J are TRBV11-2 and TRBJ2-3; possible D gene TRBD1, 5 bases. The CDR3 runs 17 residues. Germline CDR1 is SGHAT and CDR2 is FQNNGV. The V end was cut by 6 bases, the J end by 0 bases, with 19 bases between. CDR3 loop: CASSVGVRTLSTDTQYF. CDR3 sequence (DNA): TGTGCCAGCAGTGTAGGGGTGCGGACCCTTAGCACAGATACGCAGTATTTT.

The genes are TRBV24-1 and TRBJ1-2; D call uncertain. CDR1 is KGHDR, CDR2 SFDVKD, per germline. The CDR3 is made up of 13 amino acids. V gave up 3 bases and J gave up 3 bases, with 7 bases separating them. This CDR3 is CATSDSRDYGYTF. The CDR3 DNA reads TGTGCCACCAGTGATAGCAGAGACTATGGCTACACCTTC.

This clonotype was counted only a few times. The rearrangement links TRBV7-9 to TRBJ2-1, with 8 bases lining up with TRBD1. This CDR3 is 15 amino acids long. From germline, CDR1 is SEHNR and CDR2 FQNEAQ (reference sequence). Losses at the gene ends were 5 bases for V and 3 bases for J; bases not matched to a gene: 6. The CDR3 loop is CASSAGTGDYNEQFF. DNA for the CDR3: TGTGCCAGCAGCGCCGGGACAGGCGACTACAATGAGCAGTTCTTC.

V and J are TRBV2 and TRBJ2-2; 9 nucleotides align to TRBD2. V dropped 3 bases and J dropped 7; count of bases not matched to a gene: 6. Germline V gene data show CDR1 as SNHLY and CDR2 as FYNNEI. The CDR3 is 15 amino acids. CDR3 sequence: CASSDLLAGFGELFF. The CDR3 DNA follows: TGTGCCAGCAGTGACTTACTAGCGGGTTTCGGGGAGCTGTTTTTT.

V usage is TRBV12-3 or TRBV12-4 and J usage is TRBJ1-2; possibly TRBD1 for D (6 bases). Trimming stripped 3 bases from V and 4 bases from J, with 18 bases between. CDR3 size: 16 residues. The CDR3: CASSLGLGGAFYGYTF. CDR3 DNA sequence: TGTGCCAGCAGTTTGGGGCTTGGGGGCGCCTTCTATGGCTACACCTTC.

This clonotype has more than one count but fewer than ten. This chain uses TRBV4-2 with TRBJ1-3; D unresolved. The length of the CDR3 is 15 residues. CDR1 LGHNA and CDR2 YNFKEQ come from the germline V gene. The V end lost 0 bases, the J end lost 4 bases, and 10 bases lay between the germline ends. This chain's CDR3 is CASSQDLGAGNTIYF. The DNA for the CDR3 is TGTGCCAGCAGCCAAGATCTGGGCGCCGGAAACACCATATATTTT.

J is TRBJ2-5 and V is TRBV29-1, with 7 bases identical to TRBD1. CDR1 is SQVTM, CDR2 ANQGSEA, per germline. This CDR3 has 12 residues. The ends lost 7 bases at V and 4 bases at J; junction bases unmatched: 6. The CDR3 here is CSGGRQGETQYF. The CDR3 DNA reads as TGCAGCGGGGGAAGACAGGGAGAGACCCAGTACTTC. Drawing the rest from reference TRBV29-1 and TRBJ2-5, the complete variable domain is SAVISQKPSRDICQRGTSLTIQCQVDSQVTMMFWYRQQPGQSLTLIATANQGSEATYESGFVIDKFPISRPNLTFSTLTVSNMSPEDSSIYLCSGGRQGETQYFGPGTRLLVL.

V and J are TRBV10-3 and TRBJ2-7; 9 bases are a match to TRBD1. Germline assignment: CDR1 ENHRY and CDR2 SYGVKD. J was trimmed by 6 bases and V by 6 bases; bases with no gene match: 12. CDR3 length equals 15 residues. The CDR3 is CAIRAFGDRAVEQYF. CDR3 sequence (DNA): TGTGCCATCAGAGCCTTTGGGGACAGGGCCGTCGAGCAGTACTTC.